The 8 T cell receptor beta chains below come from one sample, sequenced in a study of CD8+ T cells in alopecia areata. The authors extracted RNA and reverse transcribed it into cDNA as the sequencing template. Produced via immunoSEQ multiplex PCR; TCRdb's table is partial and in-frame only. The sample contains about 150,000 clones, 45% to 60% of which appear only once. Indicated treatment: oral pan-JAK inhibitor, 5-10 mg twice daily. The material sequenced was CD8+ T cells sorted from blood, taken at week 4, from a patient treated with tofacitinib. The receptors shown here come from a human donor with alopecia areata.

The CDR3 loop is CASSPYIGAKGTQYF. DNA for the CDR3: TGTGCCAGCAGTCCTTACATCGGGGCAAAAGGGACCCAGTACTTC. This sequence joins TRBV6-5 and TRBJ2-5; D may correspond to TRBD1 or TRBD2 (5 bases each). This CDR3 comprises 15 residues. Germline V gene sequence: CDR1 MNHEY, CDR2 SVGAGI. The V end was cut by 5 bases, the J end by 7 bases, with 20 bases between.

Only a few counts were recorded for this clone. The rearrangement joins TRBV2 to TRBJ1-2; TRBD1 matches at 7 bases. The CDR3 spans 15 residues. CDR1 SNHLY and CDR2 FYNNEI come from the germline V gene. J was trimmed by 4 bases and V by 3 bases; bases with no gene match: 8. The DNA of the CDR3 is TGTGCCAGCAGTGACGGGCAGGGGGTAGGCTATGGCTACACCTTC. This codes for CASSDGQGVGYGYTF.

The CDR3 loop reads CASSQANVPGNTIYF. The CDR3 coding sequence is TGCGCCAGCAGCCAGGCTAACGTTCCTGGAAACACCATATATTTT. The V gene is TRBV4-1, the J gene TRBJ1-3; no clear D. The CDR3 has 15 residues. V gave up 3 bases and J gave up 2 bases, with 11 bases separating them. In germline, CDR1 is MGHRA, CDR2 YSYEKL.

This sequence joins TRBV4-2 and TRBJ2-7; D might be TRBD1 (6 bases). The V end was cut by 4 bases, the J end by 7 bases, with 17 bases between. There are 14 residues in the CDR3. CDR1 LGHNA and CDR2 YNFKEQ come from the germline V gene. The CDR3 region is CASSPTGSRREQYF. In DNA form, the CDR3 reads TGTGCCAGCAGCCCGACAGGATCCAGACGGGAGCAGTACTTC.

The V gene is TRBV27, the J gene TRBJ2-7; D not certain. Germline values: CDR1 MNHEY, CDR2 SMNVEV (reference sequence). Trimming removed 3 bases at V and 1 base at J, with 13 bases between. The CDR3 loop spans 15 amino acids. Here the CDR3 DNA reads TGTGCCAGCAGTTTTGATCACAGCCCGTCCTACGAGCAGTACTTC. This gives the protein CASSFDHSPSYEQYF.

This chain joins TRBV5-6 and TRBJ2-7; D is perhaps TRBD2 (5 bases). CDR1 is SGHDT, CDR2 YYEEEE, per germline. The V end was cut by 5 bases, the J end by 2 bases, with 11 bases between. The CDR3 is 13 residues long. As DNA, the CDR3 is TGTGCCAGCAGTGCCGGAGGAACCTACGAGCAGTACTTC. This translates into CASSAGGTYEQYF.

CDR3 residues: CASRSVGGGDTEAFF. CDR3 in DNA: TGTGCCAGCAGGTCTGTAGGGGGCGGGGACACTGAAGCTTTCTTT. The J gene is TRBJ1-1, the V gene TRBV6-5; 7 bases agree with TRBD1. The CDR3 totals 15 residues. The germline V gene has CDR1 MNHEY and CDR2 SVGAGI. Trimming removed 6 bases from V and 3 bases from J; junction bases left unmatched: 10.

The CDR3 coding sequence is TGCGCCAGCAGCTTGGGTCCAGGGAACTTGAACACTGAAGCTTTCTTT. It yields the protein CASSLGPGNLNTEAFF. This chain links TRBV5-1 with TRBJ1-1, with D perhaps matching TRBD1 (5 bases). The CDR3 totals 16 residues. V was shortened by 0 bases and J by 0 bases, with 12 bases between the two germline ends. Germline assignment: CDR1 SGHRS and CDR2 YFSETQ.